A selection of T cell receptor beta chains follows, all from one sample in a study of T cell responses to AZD1222 COVID-19 vaccine. The assay was immunoSEQ multiplex PCR, and TCRdb's table has in-frame clones only and misses some. The sample consists of 95,000 to 100,000 clones, approximately 87% of them appearing once. This sample comprised peripheral blood, obtained 28 days after the second AZD1222 dose. The receptor set was obtained from an adult who received the AZD1222 COVID-19 vaccine. Both conserved end residues are part of each CDR3. Each record gives: J gene, D gene, CDR3 length, clone size, V gene, CDR3 DNA, CDR3 protein. The D gene is left open where the match is weak. For some rows the clone size is stated as once, few or many, or as a class when expanded; others skip it.

TRBJ1-5 . 13 . TRBV30 TGTGCCTGGAGTGTAGGGGGTGGACAGCCCCAGCATTTT CAWSVGGGQPQHF
TRBJ1-3 . 15 . TRBV13 TGTGCCAGCAGCTTCAGTTCGGGGTCTGGAAACACCATATATTTT CASSFSSGSGNTIYF
TRBJ2-5 . 16 . TRBV7-8 TGTGCCAGCAGCCCACAGGCCCCATTTTCCCAAGAGACCCAGTACTTC CASSPQAPFSQETQYF
TRBJ2-1 . 14 once TRBV11-3 TGTGCCAGCAGTGGTCTTTGGGGAGGCAATGAGCAGTTCTTC CASSGLWGGNEQFF
TRBJ1-3 . 16 . TRBV7-7 TGTGCTAGCAGCTTTGAAGGTTACGTCTTTGGAAACACCATATATTTT CASSFEGYVFGNTIYF
TRBJ1-2 TRBD1 13 . TRBV10-3 TGTGCCATCAGTGAGTCGATGACAGGGGGCTACACCTTC CAISESMTGGYTF
TRBJ2-7 . 16 . TRBV4-2 TGTGCCAGCAGCCAAGATCAGGAGGCCCGAAGGGACGAGCAGTACTTC CASSQDQEARRDEQYF
TRBJ1-1 . 13 few TRBV6-2/TRBV6-3 TGTGCCAGCAGTTACGTGTGGGACACTGAAGCTTTCTTT CASSYVWDTEAFF
TRBJ2-7 TRBD1 14 . TRBV19 TGTGCCAGCAGGCCGGGACAGCCCTCGGGGGAGCAGTACTTC CASRPGQPSGEQYF
TRBJ2-7 . 13 . TRBV19 TGTGCCAGTAGTATGGCCCGGGCCTACGAGCAGTACTTC CASSMARAYEQYF
TRBJ1-2 . 12 . TRBV19 TGTGCCAGTATCTCAAGGAACTATGGCTACACCTTC CASISRNYGYTF
TRBJ1-2 . 15 . TRBV5-4 TGTGCCAGCAGCTTGGTGTCTGGAGACGGCTATGGCTACACCTTC CASSLVSGDGYGYTF
TRBJ2-1 . 15 . TRBV5-1 TGCGCCAGCAGCCTCGAATTAAGACTGGACAATGAGCAGTTCTTC CASSLELRLDNEQFF
TRBJ1-1 TRBD1 14 . TRBV5-1 TGCGCCAGCAGCCGGGACAGGACGAACACTGAAGCTTTCTTT CASSRDRTNTEAFF
TRBJ2-7 . 14 . TRBV5-1 TGCGCCAGCAGCCCGTTAGTCTCATCCTACGAGCAGTACTTC CASSPLVSSYEQYF
TRBJ1-1 . 14 . TRBV15 TGTGCCACCAGCAGTGGCCAGGGGAGCACTGAAGCTTTCTTT CATSSGQGSTEAFF
TRBJ1-2 . 16 . TRBV21-1 TGTGCCAGCAGCAAAGTTACGACAGGGCCGGAGACTGGCTACACCTTC CASSKVTTGPETGYTF
TRBJ2-5 . 16 . TRBV2 TGTGCCAGCAGTGAAACCCGATCGGGAGTTCAAGAGACCCAGTACTTC CASSETRSGVQETQYF
TRBJ2-7 . 15 . TRBV19 TGTGCCAGTAGTAGTCACTCCAATACACTCTACGAGCAGTACTTC CASSSHSNTLYEQYF
TRBJ2-7 TRBD2 15 . TRBV28 TGTGCCAGCAGTCCTGCGGGGGAACTTGGCTACGAGCAGTACTTC CASSPAGELGYEQYF
TRBJ2-3 . 14 . TRBV6-1 TGTGCCAGCAGTGAACCAGGGGAGAGAGATACGCAGTATTTT CASSEPGERDTQYF
TRBJ2-3 . 16 . TRBV11-2 TGTGCCAGCAGCTTAGGGGGGGCTCTTGGTACAGATACGCAGTATTTT CASSLGGALGTDTQYF
TRBJ2-4 TRBD1 14 . TRBV3-1/TRBV3-2 TGTGCCAGCAGCGAAGGACAGGGTTGGGACATTCAGTACTTC CASSEGQGWDIQYF
TRBJ1-5 TRBD1 15 . TRBV28 TGTGCCAGCACAGGGACGACAGGGAACAATCAGCCCCAGCATTTT CASTGTTGNNQPQHF
TRBJ2-5 TRBD2 13 . TRBV12-3/TRBV12-4 TGTGCCAGCAGCCACCGGGAGGTAGAGACCCAGTACTTC CASSHREVETQYF
TRBJ2-7 TRBD1 13 . TRBV7-9 TGTGCCAGCAGCTTCACAGGGGTCTACGAGCAGTACTTC CASSFTGVYEQYF
TRBJ1-1 TRBD1 14 . TRBV28 TGTGCCAGCAGTTTGGTGGGGACAGGGTCTGAAGCTTTCTTT CASSLVGTGSEAFF
TRBJ1-4 . 13 . TRBV19 TGTGCCAGTCAGTATCCAACTAATGAAAAACTGTTTTTT CASQYPTNEKLFF
TRBJ1-1 TRBD1 16 once TRBV7-9 TGTGCCAGCAGCTTTTCCCCAGGACAGGGGTTTTCTCGAGCTTTCTTT CASSFSPGQGFSRAFF
TRBJ1-4 TRBD1 16 once TRBV7-6 TGTGCCAGCAGCCTCGGACAGGGCGGGGGTAATGAAAAACTGTTTTTT CASSLGQGGGNEKLFF
TRBJ2-2 . 20 . TRBV21-1 TGTGCCAGCAGCACCCGTCAGGGGGCGCGTCGCCTCTCGCGAACCGGGGAGCTGTTTTTT CASSTRQGARRLSRTGELFF
TRBJ1-6 . 17 . TRBV7-8 TGTGCCAGCAGCCTAGGCGGGGGGGGCTCGAATAATTCACCCCTCCACTTT CASSLGGGGSNNSPLHF